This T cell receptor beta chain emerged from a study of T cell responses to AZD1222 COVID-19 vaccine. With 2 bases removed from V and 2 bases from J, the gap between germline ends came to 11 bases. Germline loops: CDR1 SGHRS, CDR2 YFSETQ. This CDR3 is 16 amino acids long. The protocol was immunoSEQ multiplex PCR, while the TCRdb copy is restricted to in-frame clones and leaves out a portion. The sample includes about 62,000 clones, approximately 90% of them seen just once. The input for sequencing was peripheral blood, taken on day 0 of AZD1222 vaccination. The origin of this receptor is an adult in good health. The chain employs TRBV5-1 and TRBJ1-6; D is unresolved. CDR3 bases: TGCGCCAGCAGCTTACTAGGGATTGCCTATAATTCACCCCTCCACTTT. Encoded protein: CASSLLGIAYNSPLHF.